These 20 T cell receptor beta chains originate from one sample sequenced in a study of identical twins. TCRdb reanalysed the 5' RACE reads using MiXCR and keeps one entry per CDR3 protein. The sample carries around 1.7 million distinct CDR3 sequences, roughly 35% recorded once. The source material was cord blood. These receptors were obtained from a newborn girl in good health.

The rearrangement uses TRBV18 and TRBJ2-3; D possibly corresponds to TRBD2 (6 bases). This CDR3 has 15 residues. The germline V gene has CDR1 KGHSH and CDR2 LQKENI. Trimming removed 5 bases at V and 4 bases at J, with 16 bases between. The CDR3 loop is CASSDLAMEPDTQYF. CDR3 nucleotide sequence: TGTGCCAGCTCAGATCTAGCGATGGAGCCAGATACGCAGTATTTT.

This clonotype was picked up many times. The chain links TRBV12-3 or TRBV12-4 to TRBJ1-6; D call uncertain. V shed 2 bases and J shed 7 bases, with 6 bases lying between them. CDR3 length: 13 amino acids. The CDR3 coding sequence is TGTGCCAGCAGTTTACTCATAAATTCACCCCTCCACTTT. Amino acids: CASSLLINSPLHF.

A note on this clonotype: An end of the junction differs from the germline gene, which may be a read error. The V call is TRBV5-1, the J call TRBJ1-2, with D maybe TRBD1 (6 bases). Per the germline V gene, CDR1 is SGHRS and CDR2 is YFSETQ. The CDR3 contains 14 residues. The CDR3 coding sequence is TGCGCCAACAGCTTGGGGACACAGCCCTATGGCTACACCTTC. It is translated as CANSLGTQPYGYTF.

This clonotype came up a few times. V usage is TRBV13 and J usage is TRBJ2-3; 10 positions agree with TRBD2. V trimming: 5 bases; J trimming: 4 bases; junction bases outside the gene matches: 12. CDR1 is PRHDT and CDR2 is FYEKMQ in the germline V gene (reference sequence). This CDR3 comprises 17 residues. Here the CDR3 reads CASSASSGGAFADTQYF. In DNA form, the CDR3 reads TGTGCCAGCAGCGCCTCTAGCGGGGGAGCTTTCGCAGATACGCAGTATTTT.

This clonotype has just a few counts. This chain connects TRBV21-1 to TRBJ1-5. TRBV21-1 is a listed pseudogene. CDR3 length equals 15 residues. The CDR3 nucleotides are TGTGCCAGCAGCAATAGGGTAAGGCGAGGTCAGCCCCAGCATTTT. Its translation: CASSNRVRRGQPQHF.

The sample holds a few counts of this clonotype. The chain has TRBV7-9 and TRBJ1-1; no reliable D call. Germline lookup yields CDR1 SEHNR and CDR2 FQNEAQ (reference sequence). V lost 7 bases, J lost 0 bases, and 15 bases lay in between. The CDR3 totals 15 residues. This chain's CDR3 is CASTPEAALNTEAFF. The CDR3 nucleotides are TGTGCCAGCACCCCGGAGGCAGCTCTGAACACTGAAGCTTTCTTT.

In DNA, the CDR3 is TGCAGCGACAGAAGCGGACAGTTTATGAACACTGAAGCTTTCTTT. This codes for CSDRSGQFMNTEAFF. The gene calls are TRBV29-1 and TRBJ1-1, with D maybe TRBD1 (6 bases). Germline V gene lookup returns CDR1 SQVTM and CDR2 ANQGSEA. V was cut by 7 bases and J by 0 bases, with 18 bases left in between. This CDR3 contains 15 residues.

Ten or more counts support this clonotype. A much larger clone is a single base away; this may be a read error. V is TRBV29-1 and J is TRBJ1-5; D is possibly TRBD1 (5 bases). This CDR3 has 12 amino acids. CDR1 SQVTM and CDR2 ANQGSEA come from the germline V gene. V shed 4 bases and J shed 1 base, with 5 bases lying between them. This CDR3 is CSVGQSNQPQHF. Written as DNA, the CDR3 is TGCAGCGTTGGACAGAGCAATCAGCCCCAGCATTTT.

The J gene is TRBJ1-1, the V gene TRBV12-3 or TRBV12-4; D is uncertain. Trimming pared 5 bases from V and 7 bases from J, leaving 8 bases between. The CDR3 sequence is 11 residues long. The CDR3 here is CASSRQDEAFF. In DNA, the CDR3 is TGTGCCAGCAGTCGTCAGGATGAAGCTTTCTTT.

The chain uses TRBV12-3 or TRBV12-4 and TRBJ1-3; D may be TRBD1 (5 bases). Trimming cost V 5 bases and J 5 bases, with 22 bases left between them. The CDR3 covers 17 residues. The DNA of the CDR3 is TGTGCCAGCAGTACTCCGGCGCGGGGCGGGAGTCGAAACACCATATATTTT. Translated, it gives CASSTPARGGSRNTIYF.

This clonotype has only a few counts. J is TRBJ2-1 and V is TRBV3-1; maybe TRBD2 (6 bases). The CDR3 consists of 13 residues. V lost 4 bases and J 10 bases, leaving 14 bases between the germline ends. The germline V gene has CDR1 LGHDT and CDR2 YNNKEL (reference sequence). The CDR3 region is CASSLLGLPEQFF. The CDR3 bases are TGTGCCAGCAGCCTATTGGGACTCCCCGAGCAGTTCTTC.

The V and J genes are TRBV4-1 and TRBJ2-5, with a weak D call TRBD2 (7 bases). Germline CDR1 MGHRA, CDR2 YSYEKL. The CDR3 loop spans 16 amino acids. V was shortened by 1 base and J by 4 bases, with 16 bases between the two germline ends. The chain's CDR3 is CASSQVGRGAAETQYF. CDR3 DNA: TGCGCCAGCAGCCAAGTAGGGAGGGGGGCCGCAGAGACCCAGTACTTC.

This clonotype was seen more than once but under ten times. V gene TRBV9 combines with J gene TRBJ2-1; TRBD1 is a possible D gene (7 bases). The CDR3 loop spans 16 amino acids. Germline CDR1 SGDLS, CDR2 YYNGEE. V shed 4 bases and J shed 0 bases, with 14 bases lying between them. The CDR3 protein is CASSPRGAASYNEQFF. CDR3 coding DNA: TGTGCCAGCAGCCCCAGGGGGGCGGCCTCCTACAATGAGCAGTTCTTC. The entire variable domain, with the rest obtained from reference TRBV9 and TRBJ2-1, is as follows: DSGVTQTPKHLITATGQRVTLRCSPRSGDLSVYWYQQSLDQGLQFLIQYYNGEERAKGNILERFSAQQFPDLHSELNLSSLELGDSALYFCASSPRGAASYNEQFFGPGTRLTVL.

A single count supports this clonotype. The J gene is TRBJ1-6, the V gene TRBV19, with TRBD1 as a possible D gene (6 bases). Trimming took off 3 bases at V and 8 bases at J, with 11 bases between the two ends. Germline values: CDR1 LNHDA, CDR2 SQIVND (reference sequence). The CDR3 loop spans 14 amino acids. The CDR3 spells CASSIPQGDSPLHF. CDR3 nucleotides: TGTGCCAGTAGTATCCCACAGGGTGATTCACCCCTCCACTTT.

The chain combines TRBV4-1 with TRBJ1-1; maybe TRBD1 (5 bases). The germline V and J ends were trimmed by 2 bases and 5 bases, with 12 bases remaining between them. Germline CDR1 reads MGHRA; CDR2 reads YSYEKL. The CDR3 consists of 14 residues. CDR3 in amino acids: CASSQLSGYTEAFF. CDR3 nucleotides: TGCGCCAGCAGCCAACTCTCAGGGTATACTGAAGCTTTCTTT.

This sequence joins TRBV20-1 and TRBJ2-6, with a weak D call TRBD1 (7 bases). This CDR3 contains 17 residues. Per the germline V gene, CDR1 is DFQATT and CDR2 is SNEGSKA (reference sequence). V was cut by 7 bases and J by 0 bases, with 19 bases left in between. The CDR3 protein is CSVRHRGGRSGANVLTF. The CDR3 nucleotides read TGCAGTGTCAGACACAGGGGAGGACGCTCTGGGGCCAACGTCCTGACTTTC.

This chain connects TRBV3-1 to TRBJ2-5; D may be TRBD1 (5 bases). The CDR3 has 13 amino acids. Between the trimmed V and J ends, which lost 2 bases and 5 bases, there was a span of 9 bases. CDR1 is LGHDT and CDR2 is YNNKEL in the germline V gene (reference sequence). CDR3 DNA sequence: TGTGCCAGCAGCCAACTAGGGGTGGAGACCCAGTACTTC. Amino acid sequence: CASSQLGVETQYF.

The V call is TRBV3-1, the J call TRBJ1-4; D is undetermined. The germline CDR1 and CDR2 sequences are LGHDT and YNNKEL (reference sequence). With 4 bases removed from V and 5 bases from J, the gap between germline ends came to 11 bases. The CDR3 totals 14 residues. CDR3 residues: CASSPNGPNEKLFF. CDR3 DNA sequence: TGTGCCAGCAGCCCGAACGGGCCAAATGAAAAACTGTTTTTT.

The chain has TRBV9 and TRBJ1-2; possible D gene TRBD1, 5 bases. Germline V lookup: CDR1 SGDLS, CDR2 YYNGEE. Deletions cut 2 bases from V and 8 bases from J, with 7 bases between. This CDR3 comprises 11 residues. Written as DNA, the CDR3 is TGTGCCAGCAGCGTCAACAGGGGCTACACCTTC. This gives the protein CASSVNRGYTF. The variable domain in full, with the rest retrieved from reference TRBV9 and TRBJ1-2, is DSGVTQTPKHLITATGQRVTLRCSPRSGDLSVYWYQQSLDQGLQFLIQYYNGEERAKGNILERFSAQQFPDLHSELNLSSLELGDSALYFCASSVNRGYTFGSGTRLTVV.

The J gene is TRBJ2-7, the V gene TRBV11-2; D is unclear. Germline V lookup: CDR1 SGHAT, CDR2 FQNNGV. This CDR3 is 13 amino acids long. Trimming cost V 5 bases and J 7 bases, with 15 bases left between them. The CDR3 reads CASSRTSSREQYF. CDR3 nucleotides: TGTGCCAGCAGCCGGACCTCGAGTAGGGAGCAGTACTTC.